These 14 T cell receptor beta chains originate from one sample sequenced in a study of blood T cell repertoires in COVID-19. The data were produced by immunoSEQ multiplex PCR, yet TCRdb's version contains in-frame clones alone and is incomplete. The profile shows 300,000 or so clones, approximately 88% of them singletons. Sequencing input: peripheral blood. The receptors derive from a young woman who had recovered from COVID-19.

This clone was seen a single time. V usage is TRBV5-4 and J usage is TRBJ1-2, with no clear D. The germline gives CDR1 SGHNT, CDR2 YYREEE (reference sequence). The V end lost 1 base, the J end lost 7 bases, and 8 bases lay between the germline ends. The CDR3 runs to 12 residues. CDR3 in amino acids: CASSLTEGGYTF. In DNA form, the CDR3 reads TGTGCCAGCAGCTTGACGGAGGGTGGCTACACCTTC.

The DNA of the CDR3 is TGTGCCACCAGCTCCGGGACAGCGAACACTGAAGCTTTCTTT. Protein: CATSSGTANTEAFF. J is TRBJ1-1 and V is TRBV24-1; 7 nucleotides match TRBD1. Germline assignment: CDR1 KGHDR and CDR2 SFDVKD. Trimming at V came to 7 bases and at J to 1 base, leaving 5 bases not matched to a gene. This CDR3 comprises 14 residues.

V usage is TRBV30 and J usage is TRBJ1-3; 11 positions agree with TRBD1. The junction had 2 bases not matched to a gene; V was cut back by 3 bases and J by 7 bases. The germline V gene has CDR1 GTSNPN and CDR2 SVGIG (reference sequence). The CDR3 runs 13 residues. The CDR3 nucleotides read TGTGCCTGGAGCTGGACAGGGGGCAACACCATATATTTT. As protein: CAWSWTGGNTIYF.

This rearrangement joins TRBV6-5 to TRBJ1-1; tentative D call: TRBD1 (5 bases). Looked up from germline, CDR1 is MNHEY and CDR2 is SVGAGI. V was shortened by 4 bases and J by 4 bases, with 16 bases between the two germline ends. This CDR3 has 15 residues. CDR3 sequence: CASSSQGRIGTEAFF. For the CDR3, the DNA is TGTGCCAGCAGTTCCCAGGGCCGGATTGGCACTGAAGCTTTCTTT.

The CDR3 coding sequence is TGTGCTAGTGGCCCGATGGGGGGTGTTGAAGCTTTCTTT. Translated: CASGPMGGVEAFF. The J gene is TRBJ1-1, the V gene TRBV12-5, with D maybe TRBD1 (5 bases). CDR3 length: 13 residues. Germline V lookup: CDR1 LGHNT, CDR2 FRNRAP. V lost 6 bases and J 7 bases, leaving 15 bases between the germline ends. Filled out from reference TRBV12-5 and TRBJ1-1, the complete variable domain reads DARVTQTPRHKVTEMGQEVTMRCQPILGHNTVFWYRQTMMQGLELLAYFRNRAPLDDSGMPKDRFSAEMPDATLATLKIQPSEPRDSAVYFCASGPMGGVEAFFGQGTRLTVV.

CDR3 coding DNA: TGTGCCAGCAGCCCGGGAATGACACATTTCTACGAGCAGTACTTC. This codes for CASSPGMTHFYEQYF. The V gene is TRBV5-5, the J gene TRBJ2-7; D is possibly TRBD2 (5 bases). The length of the CDR3 is 15 residues. Looked up from germline, CDR1 is SGHKS and CDR2 is YYEKEE (reference sequence). Trimming pared 4 bases from V and 3 bases from J, leaving 17 bases between.

V and J are TRBV10-3 and TRBJ2-7; 8 positions match TRBD2. From germline, CDR1 is ENHRY and CDR2 SYGVKD. The CDR3 runs to 15 residues. With V trimmed by 6 bases and J by 2 bases, 9 bases remained unmatched. CDR3: CAIRESGGDAYEQYF. CDR3 sequence (DNA): TGTGCCATCAGGGAGAGCGGGGGTGACGCCTACGAGCAGTACTTC.

The genes are TRBV6-1 and TRBJ1-5; D gene uncertain. CDR3 length: 14 residues. Germline V gene lookup returns CDR1 MNHNS and CDR2 SASEGT. V was cut by 4 bases and J by 0 bases, with 7 bases left in between. In nucleotides, the CDR3 is TGTGCCAGCAGTGGAGAGTATAGCAATCAGCCCCAGCATTTT. Translation: CASSGEYSNQPQHF.

The chain couples TRBV28 to TRBJ2-7; D unresolved. The germline V gene encodes CDR1 MDHEN and CDR2 SYDVKM. There are 12 residues in the CDR3. The ends were cut back, 5 bases at V and 6 bases at J, with 11 bases in the middle. CDR3 loop: CASSIRPLEQYF. The CDR3 DNA reads TGTGCCAGCAGTATCAGGCCCCTCGAGCAGTACTTC.

Only one count was recorded for this clone. The chain couples TRBV6-6 to TRBJ2-7, with 7 bases aligning to TRBD1. Germline V gene lookup returns CDR1 MNHNY and CDR2 SVGAGI (reference sequence). The CDR3 spans 16 residues. Trimming took 5 bases from V and 4 from J; bases not matched to a gene: 14. The CDR3 sequence: CASSPTLGTAIYEQYF. CDR3 nucleotide sequence: TGTGCCAGCAGTCCCACCCTAGGGACAGCAATTTACGAGCAGTACTTC.

The CDR3 is CASSLLGQREHSPLHF. Written as DNA, the CDR3 is TGCGCCAGCAGCTTGCTTGGACAGAGGGAGCACTCACCCCTCCACTTT. V is TRBV5-1 and J is TRBJ1-6, with a weak D call TRBD1 (6 bases). The V gene's germline CDR1 is SGHRS and CDR2 YFSETQ. V lost 1 base and J 10 bases, leaving 18 bases between the germline ends. CDR3 size: 16 residues.

This chain links TRBV3-1 (or the pseudogene TRBV3-2) with TRBJ1-4, with D possibly matching TRBD1 (5 bases). The CDR3 has 13 residues. Trimming cost V 8 bases and J 3 bases, with 10 bases left between them. Germline loops: CDR1 LGHDT, CDR2 YNNKEL (reference sequence). This chain's CDR3 is CASAAGANEKLFF. The CDR3 nucleotides are TGTGCCAGCGCCGCGGGGGCTAATGAAAAACTGTTTTTT.

This chain connects TRBV24-1 to TRBJ2-1; TRBD1 might be the D (5 bases). Germline CDR1 is KGHDR and CDR2 is SFDVKD. This CDR3 is built from 16 residues. The V gene lost 4 bases and the J gene lost 1 base, with 13 bases spanning the gap. The CDR3 here is CATSDLDSQSYNEQFF. DNA of the CDR3: TGTGCCACCAGTGACCTCGACAGTCAATCCTACAATGAGCAGTTCTTC.

The chain joins TRBV19 to TRBJ1-1, with a weak D call TRBD1 (6 bases). The CDR3 is 13 amino acids. The V and J ends lost 7 bases and 1 base respectively, with 10 bases between them. Germline V gene sequence: CDR1 LNHDA, CDR2 SQIVND (reference sequence). CDR3 sequence reads: CASTYRENTEAFF. In nucleotides, the CDR3 is TGTGCCAGTACGTACAGGGAGAACACTGAAGCTTTCTTT.